The clone carrying this T cell receptor beta chain was counted once. Deletions cut 2 bases from V and 0 bases from J, with 11 bases between. This CDR3 is built from 16 residues. From germline, CDR1 is MDHEN and CDR2 SYDVKM. Seattle patient enrollment occurred during active infection, with longitudinal follow-up thereafter. The source of the sample is a study of blood T cell repertoires in COVID-19. Overall study: Samples came from the United States, Italy and Spain, spanning acute and convalescent COVID-19. From T cells, B-cell-depleted T cells, or PBMCs came the material, which was cDNA or gDNA.

As handled by the study authors: Reference gene primer amplification gave estimated nucleated cell counts. Generated by immunoSEQ multiplex PCR, the TCRdb table keeps only in-frame clones and is missing some. The V and J calls and clone size are taken from that table; D and trimming were inferred from the DNA. The data hold 90,000 or so clones, with 89% observed a single time. V is TRBV28 and J is TRBJ2-1; TRBD2 is a possible D gene (5 bases). Sequenced input: peripheral blood. The TCR was taken from a man between 60 and 75 years old with COVID-19, enrolled during active disease. CDR3 sequence reads: CASSLTRVSSYNEQFF. The CDR3 nucleotides are TGTGCCAGCAGTTTAACGCGGGTAAGCTCCTACAATGAGCAGTTCTTC.